Detailed here is one T cell receptor (beta chain). What this receptor recognizes is not known. No much larger clone is present one base from it, and per-base qualities are unavailable. Reading from cysteine to phenylalanine, the CDR3 counts 14 amino acids. The entry retains the CDR3 DNA only, 42 bases that are in frame from base 1. The germline V gene yields SGHRS for CDR1 and YFSETQ for CDR2. V ends up 9 bases short and J 3 bases short, with an unmatched junction base count of 10. The data belong to a study of radiation and T cells in renal cell carcinoma (TCRdb year 2020). Study-level background: Samples came from a clinical trial, in which primary renal cell carcinomas received 15 Gy stereotactic body radiation therapy followed by nephrectomy 4 weeks later. A total of some 51 samples underwent TCR beta sequencing, made up of some 26 tumors and some 27 peripheral blood samples. Across all 55 or so samples, 4,000,000 or so unique CDR3 nucleotide sequences, encoding 2,658,974 unique CDR3 amino acid sequences, were identified.

The full study reports these points: The single-armed trial design could not address effects of radiation dose or scheduling on the TCR repertoire. Dynamics of the blood repertoire were not tracked past 4 weeks after treatment. In blood, the top tumor clonotypes increased from baseline to 2 weeks after radiation and then shrank by 4 weeks, which suggests a temporary expansion of tumor-resident clones. Because no pretreatment tumor biopsies were available, whether clonotypes were present in the tumor at baseline could not be determined.

The immunoSEQ kit was used, according to the manufacturer's recommendations, to generate TCR beta libraries from genomic DNA. Library preparation used a first multiplex PCR with proprietary primers, then a second PCR adding unique barcodes, with bead cleanups after each round. A kit-provided positive control reaction and a negative control reaction were included in every sample batch. The final libraries underwent checking on an Agilent 4200 TapeStation D1000 ScreenTape, volumetric pooling, and quantification by qPCR. Sequencing was performed on an Illumina NextSeq500 with a MidOutput 150-cycle cartridge, and 156 Read1 and 15 Index1 cycles were run with kit custom primers. The pooled library was loaded at approximately 0.97 pM with approximately 18% PhiX control spiked in. Under the source paper's analysis protocol: The vendor-processed data were analyzed in R, and a clonotype was defined as all T cells that share the same CDR3 nucleotide sequence. For clone abundance analyses, frequencies were normalized to the 10,000 most abundant clones per sample. Public T cell clones, averaging fewer than five per sample, were removed before analysis. An abundance difference of at least 32-fold between compartments was the criterion for calling clonotypes tumor-enriched or baseline blood-enriched. A beta-binomial differential abundance model was used to identify clonotypes that were expanded or contracted between blood time points. Tumor-blood repertoire similarity was measured with the Baroni-Urbani and Buser coefficient, and group comparisons used two-tailed Wilcoxon tests in R. Entries here come from immuneACCESS through TCRdb and include only in-frame sequences with V and J called. Some clones fail to appear in such tables; in the studies checked, an unresolved V gene covers under half of the shortfall, and the cause of the remainder is unknown. V, J and clone size reflect that table, while D and trimming were determined from the DNA. The sample yields 150,000 or so clones; about nine tenths were counted once. The ten largest clones capture 4.1% of the sample.

Explained via the paper, the time point label denotes: baseline pretreatment blood. The sample's treatment or condition label is to be understood as: 15 Gy SBRT to primary tumor, nephrectomy 4 weeks later. To track tumor-enriched clonotypes, serial peripheral blood was sampled from radiation-treated patients at baseline and at 2 weeks and 4 weeks after SBRT. Every patient's renal cell carcinoma showed clear cell pathology. The QIAamp DNA Blood Mini Kit (Qiagen) was used to prepare genomic DNA for TCR sequencing. Only samples passing all quality control checks were included in the analyses. Sequences were derived from blood, sampled from a patient whose treatment included radiotherapy and nephrectomy. The rearranged segments are TRBV5-1 and TRBJ2-7; 9 middle bases align to TRBD1. The source is a woman aged 70-85 years with renal cell carcinoma. The CDR3 protein sequence reads: CATYPGQGLYEQYF. At the DNA level, the sequence is TGCGCCACCTACCCGGGACAGGGCCTCTACGAGCAGTACTTC.